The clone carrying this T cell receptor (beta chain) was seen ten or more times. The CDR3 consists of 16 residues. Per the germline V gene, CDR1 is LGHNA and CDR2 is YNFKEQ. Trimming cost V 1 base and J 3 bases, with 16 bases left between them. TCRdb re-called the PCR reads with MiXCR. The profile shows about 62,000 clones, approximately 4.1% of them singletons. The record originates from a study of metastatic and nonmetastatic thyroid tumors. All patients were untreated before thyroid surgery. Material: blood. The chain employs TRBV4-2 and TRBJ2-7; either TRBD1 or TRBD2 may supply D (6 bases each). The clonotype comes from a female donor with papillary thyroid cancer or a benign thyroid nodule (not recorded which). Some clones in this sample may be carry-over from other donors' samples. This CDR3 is CASSQVGRGRNYEQYF. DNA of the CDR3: TGTGCCAGCAGCCAAGTCGGCCGGGGGCGGAACTACGAGCAGTACTTC.